This TCR beta chain was obtained from a study of cytomegalovirus exposure and HLA in healthy donors. Overall study context: An earlier analysis identified 120 million or so unique TCR beta sequences in about 170 million T cells.

Both 60 Vbeta primers and 13 Jbeta primers went into the PCR. TCRdb's copy holds only in-frame clones and misses some; the assay was immunoSEQ multiplex PCR. The table records 180,000 or so clones, roughly 82% of them present only once. Study-wide results and caveats: Presence/absence analyses treated sequencing depth as roughly uniform across donors. Among TCR beta chains, those listed as cytomegalovirus-associated numbered some 160.

Comment on this clone: No antigen is known for it.

Germline loops: CDR1 MNHEY, CDR2 SMNVEV (reference sequence). The CDR3 is 15 residues long. V lost 2 bases and J lost 2, with 11 bases in between. Sequenced material: PBMCs. This TCR was sampled from a man in his forties in good health and CMV-seronegative. The chain uses TRBV27 and TRBJ2-3, with D maybe TRBD1 (6 bases). The CDR3 bases are TGTGCCAGCAGTTTAACAGGGTGGGACACAGATACGCAGTATTTT. Translating it yields CASSLTGWDTDTQYF.